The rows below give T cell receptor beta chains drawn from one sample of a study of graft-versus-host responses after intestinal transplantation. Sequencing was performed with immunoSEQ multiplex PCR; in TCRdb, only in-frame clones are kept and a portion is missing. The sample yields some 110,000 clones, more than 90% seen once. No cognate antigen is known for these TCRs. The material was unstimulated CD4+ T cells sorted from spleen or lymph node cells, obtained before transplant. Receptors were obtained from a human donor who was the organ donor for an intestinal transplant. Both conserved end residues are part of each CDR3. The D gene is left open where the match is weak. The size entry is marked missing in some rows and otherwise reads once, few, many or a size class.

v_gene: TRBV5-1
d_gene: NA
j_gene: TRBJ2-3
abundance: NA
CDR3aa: CASSLGGPDTQYF
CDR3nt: TGCGCCAGCAGCTTGGGGGGCCCAGATACGCAGTATTTT

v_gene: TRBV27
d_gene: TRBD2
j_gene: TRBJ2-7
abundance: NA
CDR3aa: CASSPLAGTYEQYF
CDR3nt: TGTGCCAGCAGTCCGTTAGCGGGAACCTACGAGCAGTACTTC

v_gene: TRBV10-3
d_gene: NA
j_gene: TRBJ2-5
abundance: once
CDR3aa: CASQRARDETQYF
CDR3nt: TGTGCCAGCCAGAGGGCAAGGGATGAGACCCAGTACTTC

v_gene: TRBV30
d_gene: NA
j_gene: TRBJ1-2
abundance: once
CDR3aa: CAWSVGRRYYGYTF
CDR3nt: TGTGCCTGGAGTGTTGGGAGGAGGTACTATGGCTACACCTTC

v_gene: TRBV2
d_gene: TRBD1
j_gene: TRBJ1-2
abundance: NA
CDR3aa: CASSYQGANGYTF
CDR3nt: TGTGCCAGCAGCTACCAGGGGGCGAATGGCTACACCTTC

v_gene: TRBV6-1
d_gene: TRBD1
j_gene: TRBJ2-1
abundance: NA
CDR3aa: CASSGRTGGFTYNEQFF
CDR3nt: TGTGCCAGCAGTGGCCGAACAGGGGGATTCACCTACAATGAGCAGTTCTTC

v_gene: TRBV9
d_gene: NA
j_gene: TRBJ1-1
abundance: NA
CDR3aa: CASSVVGGQGQDPEAFF
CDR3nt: TGTGCCAGCAGCGTAGTAGGGGGGCAGGGCCAGGATCCCGAAGCTTTCTTT

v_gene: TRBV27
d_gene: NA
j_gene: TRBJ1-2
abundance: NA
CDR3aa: CASSVTGSLNYGYTF
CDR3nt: TGTGCCAGCAGTGTCACAGGGAGCTTGAACTATGGCTACACCTTC

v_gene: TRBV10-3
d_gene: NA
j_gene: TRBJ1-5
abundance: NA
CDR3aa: CAISERGVPNQPQHF
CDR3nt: TGTGCCATCAGTGAGAGGGGGGTCCCGAATCAGCCCCAGCATTTT

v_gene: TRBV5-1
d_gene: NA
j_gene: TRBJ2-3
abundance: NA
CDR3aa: CASSAKEVQDTQYF
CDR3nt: TGCGCCAGCAGCGCCAAGGAGGTACAAGATACGCAGTATTTT

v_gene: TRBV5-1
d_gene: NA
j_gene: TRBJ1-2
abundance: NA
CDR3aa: CASSLQGNYGYTF
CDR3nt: TGCGCCAGCAGCTTACAGGGTAACTATGGCTACACCTTC

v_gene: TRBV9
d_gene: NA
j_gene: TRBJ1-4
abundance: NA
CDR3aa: CASREAEKLFF
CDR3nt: TGTGCCAGCAGGGAGGCAGAAAAACTGTTTTTT

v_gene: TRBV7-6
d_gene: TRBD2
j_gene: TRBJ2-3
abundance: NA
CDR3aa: CASSLGIAGAADTQYF
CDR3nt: TGTGCCAGCAGCTTAGGAATAGCGGGAGCGGCAGATACGCAGTATTTT

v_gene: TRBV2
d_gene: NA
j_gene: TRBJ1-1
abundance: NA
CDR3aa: CASSEALPVNTEAFF
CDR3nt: TGTGCCAGCAGTGAAGCGCTTCCGGTGAACACTGAAGCTTTCTTT

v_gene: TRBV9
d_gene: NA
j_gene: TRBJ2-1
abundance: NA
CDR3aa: CASSVAVVANSYNEQFF
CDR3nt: TGTGCCAGCAGCGTAGCAGTAGTAGCGAATTCCTACAATGAGCAGTTCTTC

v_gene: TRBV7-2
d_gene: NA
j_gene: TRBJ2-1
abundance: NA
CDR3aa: CASSLGHGRYNEQFF
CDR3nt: TGTGCCAGCAGCCTAGGACATGGTCGCTACAATGAGCAGTTCTTC

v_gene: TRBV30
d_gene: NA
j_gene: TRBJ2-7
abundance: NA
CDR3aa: CAWSVRQHSSYEQYF
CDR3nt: TGTGCCTGGAGTGTAAGACAGCATTCATCCTACGAGCAGTACTTC

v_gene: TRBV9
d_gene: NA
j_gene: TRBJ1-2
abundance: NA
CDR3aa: CASSRTLNYGYTF
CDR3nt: TGTGCCAGCAGCCGGACACTAAACTATGGCTACACCTTC

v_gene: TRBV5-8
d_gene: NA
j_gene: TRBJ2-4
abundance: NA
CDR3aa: CASSLVLQDIQYF
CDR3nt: TGTGCCAGCAGCTTGGTTCTCCAAGACATTCAGTACTTC

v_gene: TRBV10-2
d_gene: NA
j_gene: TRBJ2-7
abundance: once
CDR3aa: CASTRTGDYEQYF
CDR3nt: TGCGCCAGCACCCGGACCGGGGACTACGAGCAGTACTTC

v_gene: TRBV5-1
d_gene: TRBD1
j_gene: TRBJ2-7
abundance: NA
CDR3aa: CASSLGGQANYEQYF
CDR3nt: TGCGCCAGCAGCTTGGGAGGACAGGCCAACTACGAGCAGTACTTC

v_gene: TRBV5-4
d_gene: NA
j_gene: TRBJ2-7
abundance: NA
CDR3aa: CASSVDFQGGEQYF
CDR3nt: TGTGCCAGCAGCGTGGACTTTCAAGGTGGCGAGCAGTACTTC

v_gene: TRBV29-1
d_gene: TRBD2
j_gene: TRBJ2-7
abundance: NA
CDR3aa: CSVAGTSGNYGQYF
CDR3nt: TGCAGCGTTGCCGGGACTAGCGGTAACTACGGGCAGTACTTC

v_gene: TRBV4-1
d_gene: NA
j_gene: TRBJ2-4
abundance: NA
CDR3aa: CASSQPKAGRVNIQYF
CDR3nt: TGCGCCAGCAGCCAACCTAAGGCAGGTCGGGTTAACATTCAGTACTTC

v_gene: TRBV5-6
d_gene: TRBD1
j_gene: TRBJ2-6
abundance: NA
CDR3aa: CASRWRTGVGANVLTF
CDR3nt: TGTGCCAGCAGATGGAGGACAGGAGTTGGGGCCAACGTCCTGACTTTC

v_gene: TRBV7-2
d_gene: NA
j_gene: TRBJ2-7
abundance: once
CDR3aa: CASSPRPYEQYF
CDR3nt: TGTGCCAGCAGCCCCCGTCCCTACGAGCAGTACTTC

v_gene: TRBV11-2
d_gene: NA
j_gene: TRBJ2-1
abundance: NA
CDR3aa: CASSLSDSRLLQGEQFF
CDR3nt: TGTGCCAGCAGCTTATCGGACTCCCGACTACTACAAGGGGAGCAGTTCTTC

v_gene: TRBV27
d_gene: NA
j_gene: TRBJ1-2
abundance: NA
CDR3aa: CASSPSTGAGYGYTF
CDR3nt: TGTGCCAGCAGTCCCTCGACAGGCGCCGGCTATGGCTACACCTTC

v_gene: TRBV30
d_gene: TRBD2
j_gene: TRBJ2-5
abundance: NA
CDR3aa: CAWSVLRTSGPQETQYF
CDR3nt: TGTGCCTGGAGTGTACTCAGGACTAGCGGGCCCCAAGAGACCCAGTACTTC

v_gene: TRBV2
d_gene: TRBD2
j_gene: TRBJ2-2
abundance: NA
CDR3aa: CASNGRGTGELFF
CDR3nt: TGTGCCAGCAACGGGAGGGGAACCGGGGAGCTGTTTTTT